Listed below are T cell receptor beta chains from one sample, sequenced in a study of blood T cells in healthy people across ages. TCRdb re-analysed the 5' RACE reads in MiXCR, keeping a single row per CDR3 protein. The sample lists some 1.6 million distinct CDR3 sequences; about 32% were seen once. The sample taken for sequencing was blood. The source is a woman aged 30 to 39 in good health. Each CDR3 is given with its conserved first and last residue. D genes are given only for firm matches. Expanded clones get a size class; other rows say once, few or many, or leave the size out.

clone_size: NA; v_call: TRBV20-1; j_call: TRBJ2-5; d_call: NA; cdr3_aa: CSARSLLADFQETQYF; cdr3_nt: TGCAGTGCTAGATCCCTCTTGGCGGACTTCCAAGAGACCCAGTACTTC
clone_size: few; v_call: TRBV4-1; j_call: TRBJ2-1; d_call: NA; cdr3_aa: CASSQGQIITSYNEQFF; cdr3_nt: TGCGCCAGCAGCCAAGGCCAGATTATTACCTCCTACAATGAGCAGTTCTTC
clone_size: NA; v_call: TRBV28; j_call: TRBJ2-3; d_call: TRBD2; cdr3_aa: CASSFLGEGLADTQYF; cdr3_nt: TGTGCCAGCAGTTTTCTGGGGGAGGGCCTTGCAGATACGCAGTATTTT
clone_size: NA; v_call: TRBV27; j_call: TRBJ1-6; d_call: NA; cdr3_aa: CASSRRDINSPLHF; cdr3_nt: TGTGCCAGCAGCCGCCGGGACATTAATTCACCCCTCCACTTT
clone_size: NA; v_call: TRBV9; j_call: TRBJ2-1; d_call: NA; cdr3_aa: CASSVMDRVFLPNEQFF; cdr3_nt: TGTGCCAGCAGCGTGATGGACCGGGTTTTCCTTCCCAATGAGCAGTTCTTC
clone_size: NA; v_call: TRBV28; j_call: TRBJ2-3; d_call: TRBD1; cdr3_aa: CASSSTGGGRTDTQYF; cdr3_nt: TGTGCCAGCAGTTCAACAGGGGGCGGAAGAACAGATACGCAGTATTTT
clone_size: NA; v_call: TRBV6-5; j_call: TRBJ1-2; d_call: NA; cdr3_aa: CASSYPQIRGKGLYGYTF; cdr3_nt: TGTGCCAGCAGTTACCCCCAAATCAGGGGAAAAGGGCTATACGGCTACACCTTC
clone_size: few; v_call: TRBV20-1; j_call: TRBJ2-1; d_call: TRBD2; cdr3_aa: CSARDFREGRNEQFF; cdr3_nt: TGCAGTGCTAGAGATTTTCGGGAGGGCCGCAATGAGCAGTTCTTC
clone_size: NA; v_call: TRBV5-1; j_call: TRBJ2-5; d_call: TRBD2; cdr3_aa: CASSLGASGEETQYF; cdr3_nt: TGTGCCAGCAGCTTAGGGGCTAGCGGGGAAGAGACCCAGTACTTC
clone_size: many; v_call: TRBV7-2; j_call: TRBJ2-7; d_call: NA; cdr3_aa: CASSLSSGIVYEQYF; cdr3_nt: TGTGCCAGCAGCTTAAGCTCCGGGATAGTCTACGAGCAGTACTTC
clone_size: NA; v_call: TRBV20-1; j_call: TRBJ2-2; d_call: TRBD2; cdr3_aa: CSAPWAGDTGELFF; cdr3_nt: TGCAGTGCCCCCTGGGCGGGGGACACCGGGGAGCTGTTTTTT
clone_size: NA; v_call: TRBV28; j_call: TRBJ2-1; d_call: NA; cdr3_aa: CASSLFSYEQFF; cdr3_nt: TGTGCCAGCAGTTTATTTTCCTACGAGCAGTTCTTC
clone_size: few; v_call: TRBV7-2; j_call: TRBJ1-2; d_call: NA; cdr3_aa: CASSTEGLSGGYTF; cdr3_nt: TGTGCCAGCAGCACCGAGGGGCTCAGTGGTGGCTACACCTTC
clone_size: NA; v_call: TRBV20-1; j_call: TRBJ1-5; d_call: TRBD1; cdr3_aa: CSARVSGTGNQPQHF; cdr3_nt: TGCAGTGCTAGAGTATCCGGGACAGGAAATCAGCCCCAGCATTTT
clone_size: NA; v_call: TRBV6-1; j_call: TRBJ2-1; d_call: TRBD2; cdr3_aa: CASSEGTRGNNEQFF; cdr3_nt: TGTGCCAGCAGTGAGGGGACTAGGGGGAACAATGAGCAGTTCTTC
clone_size: few; v_call: TRBV10-3; j_call: TRBJ1-2; d_call: NA; cdr3_aa: CAIRGTGKNYGYTF; cdr3_nt: TGTGCCATCAGGGGAACAGGGAAAAACTATGGCTACACCTTC
clone_size: NA; v_call: TRBV5-1; j_call: TRBJ1-6; d_call: TRBD1; cdr3_aa: CASSGTGSGNSPLHF; cdr3_nt: TGCGCCAGCAGCGGGACAGGGAGCGGTAATTCACCCCTCCACTTT
clone_size: NA; v_call: TRBV7-9; j_call: TRBJ2-7; d_call: TRBD1; cdr3_aa: CASSLVGDRAYEQYF; cdr3_nt: TGTGCCAGCAGCTTAGTTGGGGACAGAGCGTACGAGCAGTACTTC
clone_size: NA; v_call: TRBV27; j_call: TRBJ2-7; d_call: NA; cdr3_aa: CASSLLAEGLPYEQYF; cdr3_nt: TGTGCCAGCAGTTTATTGGCGGAAGGCCTTCCCTACGAGCAGTACTTC
clone_size: few; v_call: TRBV7-6; j_call: TRBJ2-7; d_call: NA; cdr3_aa: CASSPGSNPYEQYF; cdr3_nt: TGTGCCAGCAGCCCTGGGTCGAATCCCTACGAGCAGTACTTC
clone_size: NA; v_call: TRBV20-1; j_call: TRBJ2-1; d_call: TRBD2; cdr3_aa: CRPRGGGLYNEQFF; cdr3_nt: TGCAGACCCCGGGGCGGGGGATTATACAATGAGCAGTTCTTC
clone_size: NA; v_call: TRBV20-1; j_call: TRBJ2-1; d_call: TRBD2; cdr3_aa: CSAWLAGASDEQFF; cdr3_nt: TGCAGTGCTTGGCTAGCGGGAGCTAGCGATGAGCAGTTCTTC
clone_size: few; v_call: TRBV20-1; j_call: TRBJ1-5; d_call: NA; cdr3_aa: CSAVQGDSNQPQHF; cdr3_nt: TGCAGTGCCGTACAGGGCGATAGCAATCAGCCCCAGCATTTT
clone_size: few; v_call: TRBV9; j_call: TRBJ1-2; d_call: NA; cdr3_aa: CASSVFEGRCGYTF; cdr3_nt: TGTGCCAGCAGCGTTTTTGAGGGACGCTGTGGCTACACCTTC
clone_size: NA; v_call: TRBV5-1; j_call: TRBJ2-1; d_call: TRBD1; cdr3_aa: CASSCGTGGINEQFF; cdr3_nt: TGCGCCAGCAGCTGCGGGACAGGGGGGATCAATGAGCAGTTCTTC
clone_size: NA; v_call: TRBV12-3/TRBV12-4; j_call: TRBJ1-4; d_call: NA; cdr3_aa: CASSPAPGQPNEKLFF; cdr3_nt: TGTGCCAGCAGCCCCGCTCCCGGACAGCCTAATGAAAAACTGTTTTTT
clone_size: few; v_call: TRBV28; j_call: TRBJ1-4; d_call: NA; cdr3_aa: CASSLQGSSTNEKLFF; cdr3_nt: TGTGCCAGCAGTCTGCAGGGGAGTTCAACTAATGAAAAACTGTTTTTT
clone_size: NA; v_call: TRBV5-1; j_call: TRBJ2-7; d_call: NA; cdr3_aa: CAGSKETTSTYEQYF; cdr3_nt: TGCGCCGGCAGTAAGGAGACTACTTCAACCTACGAGCAGTACTTC
clone_size: NA; v_call: TRBV27; j_call: TRBJ1-2; d_call: NA; cdr3_aa: CASSPFLPNYGYTF; cdr3_nt: TGTGCCAGCAGTCCCTTTCTGCCTAACTATGGCTACACCTTC
clone_size: once; v_call: TRBV2; j_call: TRBJ2-7; d_call: TRBD1; cdr3_aa: CASSMGTGKVGEQYF; cdr3_nt: TGTGCCAGCAGTATGGGGACAGGGAAAGTCGGCGAGCAGTACTTC
clone_size: NA; v_call: TRBV12-3/TRBV12-4; j_call: TRBJ2-2; d_call: TRBD1; cdr3_aa: CASRRDRVAGELFF; cdr3_nt: TGTGCCAGCAGACGGGACAGGGTGGCCGGGGAGCTGTTTTTT
clone_size: NA; v_call: TRBV24-1; j_call: TRBJ2-3; d_call: NA; cdr3_aa: CATSGDFTDTQYF; cdr3_nt: TGTGCCACCAGTGGGGACTTCACAGATACGCAGTATTTT
clone_size: NA; v_call: TRBV10-3; j_call: TRBJ2-5; d_call: NA; cdr3_aa: CAISKGNQETQYF; cdr3_nt: TGTGCCATCAGCAAGGGTAACCAAGAGACCCAGTACTTC
clone_size: NA; v_call: TRBV5-6; j_call: TRBJ2-3; d_call: TRBD2; cdr3_aa: CASSSPHMGGDTQYF; cdr3_nt: TGTGCCAGCAGCTCACCCCACATGGGAGGGGATACGCAGTATTTT
clone_size: few; v_call: TRBV20-1; j_call: TRBJ2-1; d_call: TRBD1; cdr3_aa: CSARDPRQGLYNEQFF; cdr3_nt: TGCAGTGCTAGAGATCCCCGACAGGGTTTGTACAATGAGCAGTTCTTC
clone_size: many; v_call: TRBV4-1; j_call: TRBJ2-7; d_call: NA; cdr3_aa: CASSLRVAEAYEQYF; cdr3_nt: TGCGCCAGCAGCCTCCGGGTAGCGGAGGCCTACGAGCAGTACTTC
clone_size: few; v_call: TRBV29-1; j_call: TRBJ2-5; d_call: TRBD1; cdr3_aa: CSVARQGAWETQYF; cdr3_nt: TGCAGCGTCGCAAGGCAGGGGGCGTGGGAGACCCAGTACTTC
clone_size: NA; v_call: TRBV9; j_call: TRBJ2-7; d_call: TRBD2; cdr3_aa: CASSGAGTSGYEQYF; cdr3_nt: TGTGCCAGCAGCGGCGCCGGGACTAGCGGATACGAGCAGTACTTC
clone_size: few; v_call: TRBV4-1; j_call: TRBJ2-1; d_call: TRBD2; cdr3_aa: CASSQGGGGRALGSYNEQFF; cdr3_nt: TGCGCCAGCAGCCAAGGTGGGGGCGGGAGGGCCCTCGGTTCCTACAATGAGCAGTTCTTC
clone_size: few; v_call: TRBV5-1; j_call: TRBJ2-5; d_call: NA; cdr3_aa: CASSLAGFETQYF; cdr3_nt: TGCGCCAGCAGCTTAGCAGGCTTCGAGACCCAGTACTTC
clone_size: NA; v_call: TRBV2; j_call: TRBJ2-5; d_call: NA; cdr3_aa: CASGRGTETQYF; cdr3_nt: TGTGCCAGCGGGAGGGGGACAGAGACCCAGTACTTC
clone_size: NA; v_call: TRBV6-5; j_call: TRBJ1-2; d_call: NA; cdr3_aa: CASSYSAGRYGYTF; cdr3_nt: TGTGCCAGCAGTTACTCGGCCGGACGGTATGGCTACACCTTC
clone_size: NA; v_call: TRBV18; j_call: TRBJ2-7; d_call: NA; cdr3_aa: CASSPFSTEQYF; cdr3_nt: TGTGCCAGCTCTCCTTTCTCGACCGAGCAGTACTTC
clone_size: NA; v_call: TRBV5-1; j_call: TRBJ1-4; d_call: TRBD1; cdr3_aa: CASRPSGGGEKLFF; cdr3_nt: TGCGCCAGCAGACCTTCAGGGGGCGGCGAAAAACTGTTTTTT
clone_size: few; v_call: TRBV4-2; j_call: TRBJ1-2; d_call: TRBD1; cdr3_aa: CASSQGQVNYGYTF; cdr3_nt: TGTGCCAGCAGCCAGGGACAGGTGAACTATGGCTACACCTTC
clone_size: NA; v_call: TRBV6-1; j_call: TRBJ1-1; d_call: TRBD1; cdr3_aa: CASSEAGTAAEAFF; cdr3_nt: TGTGCCAGCAGTGAAGCGGGGACAGCTGCTGAAGCTTTCTTT
clone_size: many; v_call: TRBV10-3; j_call: TRBJ1-2; d_call: TRBD1; cdr3_aa: CAISDPDRGFNYGYTF; cdr3_nt: TGTGCCATCAGTGACCCAGACAGGGGGTTCAACTATGGCTACACCTTC
clone_size: NA; v_call: TRBV6-5; j_call: TRBJ1-1; d_call: NA; cdr3_aa: CASGRGRAFF; cdr3_nt: TGTGCCAGCGGAAGAGGTCGAGCTTTCTTT
clone_size: NA; v_call: TRBV11-2; j_call: TRBJ2-5; d_call: NA; cdr3_aa: CASSPRVSRGETQYF; cdr3_nt: TGTGCCAGCAGCCCAAGGGTCTCTCGAGGAGAGACCCAGTACTTC
clone_size: many; v_call: TRBV5-1; j_call: TRBJ2-7; d_call: TRBD2; cdr3_aa: CASSSGSGGGTYEQYF; cdr3_nt: TGCGCCAGCAGCTCCGGATCTGGCGGGGGGACCTACGAGCAGTACTTC
clone_size: NA; v_call: TRBV11-1; j_call: TRBJ2-2; d_call: NA; cdr3_aa: CASSSDATGELFF; cdr3_nt: TGTGCCAGCAGCTCCGACGCCACCGGGGAGCTGTTTTTT
clone_size: few; v_call: TRBV20-1; j_call: TRBJ2-3; d_call: NA; cdr3_aa: CSIRRGQADTQYF; cdr3_nt: TGCAGTATCCGACGGGGGCAGGCAGATACGCAGTATTTT
clone_size: NA; v_call: TRBV2; j_call: TRBJ2-7; d_call: TRBD2; cdr3_aa: CASKYGLAGRDEQYF; cdr3_nt: TGTGCCAGCAAGTACGGGCTAGCGGGAAGGGACGAGCAGTACTTC
clone_size: few; v_call: TRBV5-1; j_call: TRBJ2-7; d_call: NA; cdr3_aa: CASSLARLHTGGFYEQYF; cdr3_nt: TGCGCCAGCAGCTTGGCCAGACTCCACACGGGTGGATTCTACGAGCAGTACTTC
clone_size: many; v_call: TRBV20-1; j_call: TRBJ2-7; d_call: NA; cdr3_aa: CSARPQEGYEQYF; cdr3_nt: TGCAGTGCTAGACCCCAGGAGGGCTACGAGCAGTACTTC